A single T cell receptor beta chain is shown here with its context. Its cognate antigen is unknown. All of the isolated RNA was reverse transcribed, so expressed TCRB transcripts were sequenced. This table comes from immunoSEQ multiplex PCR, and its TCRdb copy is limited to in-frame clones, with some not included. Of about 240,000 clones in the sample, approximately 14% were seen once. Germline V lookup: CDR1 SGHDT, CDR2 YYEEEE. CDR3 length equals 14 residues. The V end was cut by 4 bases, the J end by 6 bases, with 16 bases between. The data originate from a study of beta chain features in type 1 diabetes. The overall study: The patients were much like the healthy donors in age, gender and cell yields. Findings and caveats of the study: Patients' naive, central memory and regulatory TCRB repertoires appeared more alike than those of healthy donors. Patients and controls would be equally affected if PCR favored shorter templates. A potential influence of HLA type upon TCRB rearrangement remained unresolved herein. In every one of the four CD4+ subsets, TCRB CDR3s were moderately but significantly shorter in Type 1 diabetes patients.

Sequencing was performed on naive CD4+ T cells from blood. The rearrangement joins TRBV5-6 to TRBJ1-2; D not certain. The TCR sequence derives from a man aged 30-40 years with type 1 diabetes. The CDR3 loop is CASSPEGRADGYTF. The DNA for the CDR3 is TGTGCCAGCAGCCCCGAAGGGAGGGCCGATGGCTACACCTTC.